The clone carrying this T cell receptor beta chain has a single count. The target antigen is unknown. This sample is part of a study of neoadjuvant nivolumab and ipilimumab in lung cancer. Turning to the study itself: Nivolumab 3 mg/kg was given days 1, 15 and 29, plus ipilimumab 1 mg/kg day 1 in combination. Overall study findings and caveats: TCR receptors were sequenced in few samples. Compared with tumor-adjacent uninvolved lung, resected tumors showed greater richness and clonality. Higher pretherapy blood TCR richness went with higher resected-tumor richness.

This table comes from immunoSEQ multiplex PCR, and its TCRdb copy is limited to in-frame clones, with some not included. Seen here are about 2,000 clones, over 75% observed once, and the top ten hold just over 2%. The CDR3 loop spans 16 amino acids. The V gene lost 5 bases and the J gene lost 2 bases, with 19 bases spanning the gap. The germline gives CDR1 SEHNR, CDR2 FQNEAQ (reference sequence). The sequencing used adjacent normal lung tissue, collected after neoadjuvant nivolumab, alone or with ipilimumab, at or shortly before surgery. The sequence was obtained from an adult with non-small cell lung cancer. J is TRBJ2-7 and V is TRBV7-9; either TRBD1 or TRBD2 may supply D (5 bases each). The DNA of the CDR3 is TGTGCCAGCAGCGGTCGGGACGACCAAGACCCCTACGAGCAGTACTTC. It translates to CASSGRDDQDPYEQYF. Full variable domain (remainder filled in from reference TRBV7-9 and TRBJ2-7): DTGVSQNPRHKITKRGQNVTFRCDPISEHNRLYWYRQTLGQGPEFLTYFQNEAQLEKSRLLSDRFSAERPKGSFSTLEIQRTEQGDSAMYLCASSGRDDQDPYEQYFGPGTRLTVT.